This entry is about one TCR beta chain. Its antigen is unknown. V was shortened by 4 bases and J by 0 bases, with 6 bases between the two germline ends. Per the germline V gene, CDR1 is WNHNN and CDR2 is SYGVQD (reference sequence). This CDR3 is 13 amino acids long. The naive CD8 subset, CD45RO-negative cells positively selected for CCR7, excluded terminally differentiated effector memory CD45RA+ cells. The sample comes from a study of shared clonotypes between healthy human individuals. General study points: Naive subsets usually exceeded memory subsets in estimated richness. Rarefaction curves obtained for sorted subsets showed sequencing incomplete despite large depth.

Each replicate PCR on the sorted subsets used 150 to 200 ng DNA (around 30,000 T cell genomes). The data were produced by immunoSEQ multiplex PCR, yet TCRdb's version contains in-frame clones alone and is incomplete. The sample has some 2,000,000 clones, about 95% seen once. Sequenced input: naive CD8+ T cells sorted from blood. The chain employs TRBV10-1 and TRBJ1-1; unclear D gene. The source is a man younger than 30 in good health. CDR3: CASSGQLNTEAFF. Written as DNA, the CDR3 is TGCGCCAGCAGTGGGCAGCTGAACACTGAAGCTTTCTTT.